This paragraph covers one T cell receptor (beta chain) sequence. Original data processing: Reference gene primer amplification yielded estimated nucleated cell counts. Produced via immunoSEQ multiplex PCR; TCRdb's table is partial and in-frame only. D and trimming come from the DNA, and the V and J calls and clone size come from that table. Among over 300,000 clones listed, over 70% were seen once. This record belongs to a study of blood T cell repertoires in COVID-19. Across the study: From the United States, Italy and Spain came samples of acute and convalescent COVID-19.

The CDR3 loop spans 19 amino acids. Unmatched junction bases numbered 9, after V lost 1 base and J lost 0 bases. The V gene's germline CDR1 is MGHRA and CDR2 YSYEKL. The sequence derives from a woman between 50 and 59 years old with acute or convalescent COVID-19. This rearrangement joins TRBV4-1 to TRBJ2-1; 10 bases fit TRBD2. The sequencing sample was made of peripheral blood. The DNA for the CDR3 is TGCGCCAGCAGCCAAGTTGGCGGGACTAGCGTGAGCTCCTACAATGAGCAGTTCTTC. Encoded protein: CASSQVGGTSVSSYNEQFF.